This T cell receptor beta chain appears in the sequencing data of a study of blood T cell repertoires in COVID-19. Study information: Researchers got acute and convalescent COVID-19 samples from the United States, Italy and Spain.

Germline CDR1 and CDR2: MNHEY and SVGAGI. The CDR3 loop spans 16 amino acids. V dropped 2 bases and J dropped 3; count of bases not matched to a gene: 8. As handled by the study authors: By means of reference gene primer amplification, nucleated cell counts were estimated. Assay: immunoSEQ multiplex PCR; the TCRdb copy retains only in-frame clones and omits some. The V and J calls and the clone size are those of that table, but D and trimming were determined from the DNA. Here the sample spans approximately 250,000 clones, approximately 86% being singletons. This chain connects TRBV6-5 to TRBJ2-5, with 8 bases matching TRBD2. This TCR came from a man aged 25 to 40 with active or convalescent COVID-19. The sample comprised peripheral blood. The CDR3 nucleotides are TGTGCCAGCAGTTACCCCCTGCGGGGGGCCGAAGAGACCCAGTACTTC. Its translation: CASSYPLRGAEETQYF.